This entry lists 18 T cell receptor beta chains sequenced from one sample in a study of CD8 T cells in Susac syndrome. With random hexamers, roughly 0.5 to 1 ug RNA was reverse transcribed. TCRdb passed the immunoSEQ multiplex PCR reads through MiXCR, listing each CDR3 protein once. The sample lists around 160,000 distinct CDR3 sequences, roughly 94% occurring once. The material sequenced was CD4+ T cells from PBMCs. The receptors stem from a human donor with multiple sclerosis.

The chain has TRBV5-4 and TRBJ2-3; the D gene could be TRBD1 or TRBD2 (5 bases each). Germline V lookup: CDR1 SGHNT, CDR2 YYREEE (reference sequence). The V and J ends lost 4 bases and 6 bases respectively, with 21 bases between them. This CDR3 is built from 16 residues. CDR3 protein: CASSLPGTARVDTQYF. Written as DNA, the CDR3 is TGTGCCAGCAGCCTCCCCGGGACGGCCCGCGTGGATACGCAGTATTTT.

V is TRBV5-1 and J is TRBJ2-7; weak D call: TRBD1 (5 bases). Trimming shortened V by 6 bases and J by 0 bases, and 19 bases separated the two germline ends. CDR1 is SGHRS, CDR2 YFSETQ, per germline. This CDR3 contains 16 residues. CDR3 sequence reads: CASMLSYARGSYEQYF. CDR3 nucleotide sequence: TGCGCCAGCATGCTTTCCTATGCAAGGGGCTCCTACGAGCAGTACTTC.

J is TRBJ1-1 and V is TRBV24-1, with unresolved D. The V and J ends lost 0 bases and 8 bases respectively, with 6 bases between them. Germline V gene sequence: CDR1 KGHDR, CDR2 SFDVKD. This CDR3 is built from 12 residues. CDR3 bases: TGTGCCACCAGTGATTTGAAGGGAGAAGCTTTCTTT. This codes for CATSDLKGEAFF.

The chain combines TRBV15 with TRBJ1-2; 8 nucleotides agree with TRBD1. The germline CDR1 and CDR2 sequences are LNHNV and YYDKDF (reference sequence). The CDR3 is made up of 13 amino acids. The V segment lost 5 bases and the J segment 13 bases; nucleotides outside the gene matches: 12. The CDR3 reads CATSAGDRRSGTF. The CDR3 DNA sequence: TGTGCCACCAGCGCCGGGGACAGGAGATCAGGCACCTTC.

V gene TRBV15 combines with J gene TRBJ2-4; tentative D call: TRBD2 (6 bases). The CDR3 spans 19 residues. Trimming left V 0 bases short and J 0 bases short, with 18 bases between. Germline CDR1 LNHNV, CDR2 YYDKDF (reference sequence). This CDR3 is CATSRDYARRAIAKNIQYF. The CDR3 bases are TGTGCCACCAGCAGAGATTACGCCCGGAGGGCTATAGCCAAAAACATTCAGTACTTC.

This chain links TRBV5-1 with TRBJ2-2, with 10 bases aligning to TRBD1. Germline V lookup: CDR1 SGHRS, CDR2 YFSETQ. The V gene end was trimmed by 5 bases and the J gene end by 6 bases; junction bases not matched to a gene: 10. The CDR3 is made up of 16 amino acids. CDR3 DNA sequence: TGCGCCAGCAGGTCGGACAGGGGGGTATCGTCCGGGGAGCTGTTTTTT. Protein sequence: CASRSDRGVSSGELFF. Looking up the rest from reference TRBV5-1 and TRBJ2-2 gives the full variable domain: KAGVTQTPRYLIKTRGQQVTLSCSPISGHRSVSWYQQTPGQGLQFLFEYFSETQRNKGNFPGRFSGRQFSNSRSEMNVSTLELGDSALYLCASRSDRGVSSGELFFGEGSRLTVL.

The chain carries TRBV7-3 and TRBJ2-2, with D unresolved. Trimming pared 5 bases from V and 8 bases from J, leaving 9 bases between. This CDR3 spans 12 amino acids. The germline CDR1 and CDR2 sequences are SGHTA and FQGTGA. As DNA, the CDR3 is TGTGCCAGCAGCGGTTATGGAGGGGAGCTGTTTTTT. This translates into CASSGYGGELFF.

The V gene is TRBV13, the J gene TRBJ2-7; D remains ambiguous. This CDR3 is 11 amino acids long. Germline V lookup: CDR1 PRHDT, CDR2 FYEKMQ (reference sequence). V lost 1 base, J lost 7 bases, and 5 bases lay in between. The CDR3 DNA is TGTGCCAGCAGCTTAGAACGTGAGCAGTACTTC. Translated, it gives CASSLEREQYF. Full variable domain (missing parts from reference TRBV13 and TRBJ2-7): AAGVIQSPRHLIKEKRETATLKCYPIPRHDTVYWYQQGPGQDPQFLISFYEKMQSDKGSIPDRFSAQQFSDYHSELNMSSLELGDSALYFCASSLEREQYFGPGTRLTVT.

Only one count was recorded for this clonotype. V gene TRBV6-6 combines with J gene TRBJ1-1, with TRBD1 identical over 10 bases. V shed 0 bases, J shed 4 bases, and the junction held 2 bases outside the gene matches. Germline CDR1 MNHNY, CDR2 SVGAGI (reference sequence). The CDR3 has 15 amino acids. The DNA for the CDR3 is TGTGCCAGCAGTTACTCGACAGGGGGCGTCACTGAAGCTTTCTTT. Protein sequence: CASSYSTGGVTEAFF.

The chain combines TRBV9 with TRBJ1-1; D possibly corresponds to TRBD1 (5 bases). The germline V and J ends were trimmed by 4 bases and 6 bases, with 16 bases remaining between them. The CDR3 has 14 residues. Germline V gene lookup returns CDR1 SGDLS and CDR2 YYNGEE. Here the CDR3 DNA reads TGTGCCAGCAGCCCGGGACGGCCCGGAGCTGAAGCTTTCTTT. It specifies CASSPGRPGAEAFF. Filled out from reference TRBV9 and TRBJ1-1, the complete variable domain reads DSGVTQTPKHLITATGQRVTLRCSPRSGDLSVYWYQQSLDQGLQFLIQYYNGEERAKGNILERFSAQQFPDLHSELNLSSLELGDSALYFCASSPGRPGAEAFFGQGTRLTVV.

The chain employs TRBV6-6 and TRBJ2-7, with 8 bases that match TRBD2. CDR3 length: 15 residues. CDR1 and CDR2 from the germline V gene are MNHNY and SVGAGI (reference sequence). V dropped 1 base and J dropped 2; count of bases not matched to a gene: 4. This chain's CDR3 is CASSYFGGRTYEQYF. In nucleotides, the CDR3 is TGTGCCAGCAGTTACTTTGGCGGGAGGACCTACGAGCAGTACTTC.

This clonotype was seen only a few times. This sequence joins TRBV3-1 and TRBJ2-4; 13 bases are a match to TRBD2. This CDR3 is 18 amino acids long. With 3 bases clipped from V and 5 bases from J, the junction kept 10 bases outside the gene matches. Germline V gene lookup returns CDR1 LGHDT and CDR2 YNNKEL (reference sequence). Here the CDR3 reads CASSQILLAGGRQNIQYF. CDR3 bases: TGTGCCAGCAGCCAGATTTTACTAGCGGGGGGGAGGCAAAACATTCAGTACTTC.

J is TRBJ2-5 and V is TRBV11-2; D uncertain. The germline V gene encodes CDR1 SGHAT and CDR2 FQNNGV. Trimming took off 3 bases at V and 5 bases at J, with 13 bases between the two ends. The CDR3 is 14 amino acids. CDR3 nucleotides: TGTGCCAGCAGCTTTCAGCCGAGAGAGGAGACCCAGTACTTC. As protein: CASSFQPREETQYF.

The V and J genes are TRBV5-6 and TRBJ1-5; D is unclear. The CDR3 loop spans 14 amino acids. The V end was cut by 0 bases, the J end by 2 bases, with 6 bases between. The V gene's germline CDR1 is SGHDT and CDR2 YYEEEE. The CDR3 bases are TGTGCCAGCAGCTTGGGGCATGGCAATCAGCCCCAGCATTTT. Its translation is CASSLGHGNQPQHF.

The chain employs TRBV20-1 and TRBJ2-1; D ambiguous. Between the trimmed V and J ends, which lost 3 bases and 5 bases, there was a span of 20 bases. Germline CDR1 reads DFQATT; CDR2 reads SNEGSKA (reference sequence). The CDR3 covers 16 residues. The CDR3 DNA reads TGCAGTGCTAGTTTCTTCAGCCTCGGCGGTCACAATGAGCAGTTCTTC. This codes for CSASFFSLGGHNEQFF.

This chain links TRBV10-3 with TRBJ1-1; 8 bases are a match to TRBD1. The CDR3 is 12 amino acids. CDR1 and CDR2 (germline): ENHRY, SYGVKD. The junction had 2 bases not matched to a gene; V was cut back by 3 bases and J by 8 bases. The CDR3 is CAISEQGEEAFF. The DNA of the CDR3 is TGTGCCATCAGTGAACAGGGGGAGGAAGCTTTCTTT.

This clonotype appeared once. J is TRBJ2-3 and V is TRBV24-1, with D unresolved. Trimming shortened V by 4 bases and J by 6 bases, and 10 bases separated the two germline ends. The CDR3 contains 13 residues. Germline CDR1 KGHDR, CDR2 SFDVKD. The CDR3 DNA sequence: TGTGCCACCAGTGACCTTATTACCGATACGCAGTATTTT. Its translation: CATSDLITDTQYF.

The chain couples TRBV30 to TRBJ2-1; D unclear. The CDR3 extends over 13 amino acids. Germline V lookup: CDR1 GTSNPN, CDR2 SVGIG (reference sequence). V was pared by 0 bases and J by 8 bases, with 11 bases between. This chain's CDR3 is CAWSVVQIHEQFF. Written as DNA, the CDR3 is TGTGCCTGGAGTGTGGTGCAAATACATGAGCAGTTCTTC.